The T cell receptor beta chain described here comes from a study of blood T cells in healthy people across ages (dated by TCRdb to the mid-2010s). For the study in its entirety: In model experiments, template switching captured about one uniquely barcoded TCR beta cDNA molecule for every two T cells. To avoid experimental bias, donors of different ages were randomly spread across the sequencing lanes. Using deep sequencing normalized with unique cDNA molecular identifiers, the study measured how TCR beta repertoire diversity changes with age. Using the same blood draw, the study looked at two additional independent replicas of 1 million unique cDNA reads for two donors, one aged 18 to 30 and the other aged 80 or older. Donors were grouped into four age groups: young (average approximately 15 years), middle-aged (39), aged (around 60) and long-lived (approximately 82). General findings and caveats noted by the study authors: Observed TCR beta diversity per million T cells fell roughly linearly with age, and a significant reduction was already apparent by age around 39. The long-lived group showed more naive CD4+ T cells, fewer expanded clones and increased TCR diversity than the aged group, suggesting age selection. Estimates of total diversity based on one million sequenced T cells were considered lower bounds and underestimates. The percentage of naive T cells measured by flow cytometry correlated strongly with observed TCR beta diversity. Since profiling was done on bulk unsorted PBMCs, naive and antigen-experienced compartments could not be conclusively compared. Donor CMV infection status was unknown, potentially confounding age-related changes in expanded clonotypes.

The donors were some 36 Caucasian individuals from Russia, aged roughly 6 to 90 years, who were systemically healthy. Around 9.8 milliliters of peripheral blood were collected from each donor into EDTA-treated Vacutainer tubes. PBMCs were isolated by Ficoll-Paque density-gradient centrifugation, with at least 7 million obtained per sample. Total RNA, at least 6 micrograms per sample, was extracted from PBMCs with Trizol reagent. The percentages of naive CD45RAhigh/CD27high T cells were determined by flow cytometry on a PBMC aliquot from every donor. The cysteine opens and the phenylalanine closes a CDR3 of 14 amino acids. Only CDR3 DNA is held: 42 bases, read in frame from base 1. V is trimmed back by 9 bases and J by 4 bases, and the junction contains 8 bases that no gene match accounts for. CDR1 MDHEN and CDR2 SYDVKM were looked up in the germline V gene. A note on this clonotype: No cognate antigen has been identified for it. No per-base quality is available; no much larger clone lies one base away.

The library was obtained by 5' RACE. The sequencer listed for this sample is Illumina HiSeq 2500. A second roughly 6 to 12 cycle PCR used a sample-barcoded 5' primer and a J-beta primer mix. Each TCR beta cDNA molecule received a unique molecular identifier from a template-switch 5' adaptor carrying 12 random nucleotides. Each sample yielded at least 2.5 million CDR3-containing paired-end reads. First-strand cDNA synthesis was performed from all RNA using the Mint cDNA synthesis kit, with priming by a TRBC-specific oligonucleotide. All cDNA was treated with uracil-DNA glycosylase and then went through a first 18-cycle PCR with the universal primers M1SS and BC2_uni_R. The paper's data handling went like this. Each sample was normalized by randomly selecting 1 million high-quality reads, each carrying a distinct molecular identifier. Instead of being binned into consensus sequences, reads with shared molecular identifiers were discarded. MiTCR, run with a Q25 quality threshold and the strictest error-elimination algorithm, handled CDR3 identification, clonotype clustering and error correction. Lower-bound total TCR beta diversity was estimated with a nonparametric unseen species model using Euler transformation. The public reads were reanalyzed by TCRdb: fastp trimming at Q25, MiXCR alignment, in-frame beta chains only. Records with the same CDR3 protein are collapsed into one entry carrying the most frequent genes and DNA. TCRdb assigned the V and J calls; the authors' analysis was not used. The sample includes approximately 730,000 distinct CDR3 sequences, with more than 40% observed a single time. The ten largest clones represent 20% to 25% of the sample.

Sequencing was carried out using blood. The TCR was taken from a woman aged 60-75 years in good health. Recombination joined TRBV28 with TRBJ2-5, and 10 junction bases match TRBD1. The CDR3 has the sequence CASTTGGKGETQYF. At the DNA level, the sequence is TGTGCCAGTACGACAGGGGGCAAGGGAGAGACCCAGTACTTC.